This TCR beta chain comes out of a study of technical replicates of blood from a handful of donors. Profiled with immunoSEQ multiplex PCR; TCRdb holds only in-frame clones, not every one. The table has tens of thousands of clones, approximately 90% seen once. The CDR3 is made up of 16 amino acids. Germline V gene sequence: CDR1 MNHEY, CDR2 SVGAGI. V lost 1 base and J lost 6; bases outside the gene matches: 6. The genes are TRBV6-5 and TRBJ2-2, with 9 nucleotides matching TRBD1. The TCR comes from a human donor in good health. The sequencing sample was made of T cells isolated from PBMCs. The CDR3 sequence: CASSYLGTGYAGELFF. The CDR3 nucleotides read TGTGCCAGCAGTTACTTAGGGACAGGGTACGCCGGGGAGCTGTTTTTT.